Listed below are T cell receptor beta chains from one sample, sequenced in a study of cytomegalovirus exposure and HLA in healthy donors. This table comes from immunoSEQ multiplex PCR, and its TCRdb copy is limited to in-frame clones, with some not included. This listing includes 100,000 to 150,000 clones. Sequences were obtained from PBMCs. All receptors come from a man aged 30 to 45 in good health and CMV-seronegative. Both conserved end residues are part of each CDR3. D genes are given only for firm matches.

TRBV18,TRBJ1-1,TRBD1,TGTGCCAGCTCACCAGGACAGGGAGGCACTGAAGCTTTCTTT,CASSPGQGGTEAFF
TRBV4-1,TRBJ2-7,TRBD1,TGCGCCAGCAGCCAACAGGGGGTCGAGCAGTACTTC,CASSQQGVEQYF
TRBV18,TRBJ1-1,TRBD1,TGTGCCAGCTCAGGTAGGACAGGGAGTAACACTGAAGCTTTCTTT,CASSGRTGSNTEAFF
TRBV28,TRBJ2-7,.,TGTGCCAGCAGGGTGGGTCCGGGAAGATACGAGCAGTACTTC,CASRVGPGRYEQYF
TRBV6-5,TRBJ2-7,TRBD1,TGTGCCAGTCATAGATTACAGGGGGTAAAGCGCGAGCAGTACTTC,CASHRLQGVKREQYF
TRBV28,TRBJ2-7,TRBD1,TGTGCCAGCAGCGGGACAGGGATTACCTACGAGCAGTACTTC,CASSGTGITYEQYF
TRBV6-1,TRBJ1-4,.,TGTGCCAGCAGACCCCGGGCTAATGAAAAACTGTTTTTT,CASRPRANEKLFF
TRBV6-4,TRBJ2-2,TRBD1,TGTGCCAGCAGCGAGCAACCGGGACAGCTCACCGGGGAGCTGTTTTTT,CASSEQPGQLTGELFF
TRBV6-1,TRBJ2-1,TRBD2,TGTGCCAGCAGACTCGTAGCGGGAGGTTACAATGAGCAGTTCTTC,CASRLVAGGYNEQFF
TRBV4-1,TRBJ2-1,TRBD2,TGCGCCAGCAGCCAAGGACTAGCATCCTACAATGAGCAGTTCTTC,CASSQGLASYNEQFF
TRBV5-4,TRBJ2-2,.,TGTGCCAGCAGCTTGGAACAGAACACCGGGGAGCTGTTTTTT,CASSLEQNTGELFF
TRBV14,TRBJ2-2,TRBD1,TGTGCCAGCAGCGCCTGGACAGGGGGCATCGGGGAGCTGTTTTTT,CASSAWTGGIGELFF
TRBV4-2,TRBJ2-2,TRBD1,TGTGCCAGCAGCCCGTCGACAGGGCGGACCGGGGAGCTGTTTTTT,CASSPSTGRTGELFF
TRBV11-2,TRBJ2-7,TRBD2,TGTGCCAGCACCGATAGCGGGATAATGGCCTACGAGCAGTACTTC,CASTDSGIMAYEQYF
TRBV27,TRBJ2-3,.,TGTGCCAGCGCGGGCCCGAGGTGGGTAGAGTATTTT,CASAGPRWVEYF
TRBV5-1,TRBJ2-7,TRBD1,TGCGCCAGCAGCTTGGATTCCGGGACAGGGGGACACGAGCAGTACTTC,CASSLDSGTGGHEQYF
TRBV6-5,TRBJ2-3,TRBD2,TGTGCCAGCGGAAGGTGGCTAGCGGGAACAGATACGCAGTATTTT,CASGRWLAGTDTQYF
TRBV9,TRBJ2-1,TRBD2,TGTGCCAGCAGCCCCGGGACTAGCGGGTTTAGCTCCTACAATGAGCAGTTCTTC,CASSPGTSGFSSYNEQFF
TRBV18,TRBJ2-5,TRBD1,TGTGCCAGCTCACCCTCCGGGACAGGGGTCCACCAGTACTTC,CASSPSGTGVHQYF
TRBV28,TRBJ1-1,TRBD1,TGTGCCAGCAGTCTATGGACAGGGAGGACGGCGGCTGAAGCTTTCTTT,CASSLWTGRTAAEAFF
TRBV7-3,TRBJ2-1,TRBD1,TGTGCCAGCAGCAGGGACAGGGACAATGAGCAGTTCTTC,CASSRDRDNEQFF
TRBV6-5,TRBJ2-1,.,TGTGCCAGCAGTTACTCTGACAGGCTGTCCAATGAGCAGTTCTTC,CASSYSDRLSNEQFF
TRBV23-1,TRBJ1-1,TRBD1,TGCGCCAGCAGTCAATCCACCGACAGGGGGCCGAGGAACACTGAAGCTTTCTTT,CASSQSTDRGPRNTEAFF
TRBV9,TRBJ2-2,TRBD1,TGTGCCAGCAGCGCCCAAGACAGGGGAACCGGGGAGCTGTTTTTT,CASSAQDRGTGELFF
TRBV28,TRBJ2-7,TRBD1,TGTGCCAGCAGCCGACTACAGGGGGGACGCTACGAGCAGTACTTC,CASSRLQGGRYEQYF
TRBV28,TRBJ1-5,TRBD1,TGTGCCAGCAGTTTATATAGGACAGGGGATATGCAGCCCCAGCATTTT,CASSLYRTGDMQPQHF